This T cell receptor (beta chain) was documented in a study of T cells in Graves' hyperthyroidism and ophthalmopathy. Study in general: It was at initial diagnosis, before any treatment, that peripheral blood was collected. Study-level points and caveats: The model identified upcoming ophthalmopathy a median approximately six months ahead of onset.

RNA transcripts served as the template for amplifying TCR beta CDR3 regions. RT-PCR in the first round (using the HTBI primer set) targeted the TCR CDR3. MiXCR was run by TCRdb on the multiplex PCR reads, yielding one entry per CDR3 protein. In the table there are approximately 600,000 distinct CDR3 sequences, under 25% of which are singletons. Inclusion characteristics of ophthalmopathy patients comprised a Clinical Activity Score of at least 3, a NOSPECS grade of at least 4, and duration under 3 months. A roughly 9.3 ml volume of fresh peripheral blood provided the PBMCs. This clonotype was recorded many times. What it binds is not known. This clonotype was sampled from a young man with Graves' ophthalmopathy. Sequenced sample: blood.

CDR3 in amino acids: CASSSGTLVYEQYF. The CDR3 DNA follows: TGTGCCAGCAGTAGCGGGACTCTTGTCTACGAGCAGTACTTC. The chain couples TRBV12-3 or TRBV12-4 to TRBJ2-7; TRBD2 matches 7 bases. The CDR3 is 14 residues long. Trimming at V came to 5 bases and at J to 3 bases, leaving 7 bases not matched to a gene.